This entry concerns a single T cell receptor beta chain. Its antigen is undetermined. Germline V CDR1 and CDR2: SNHLY, FYNNEI. The CDR3 is made up of 13 amino acids. V trimming: 4 bases; J trimming: 8 bases; junction bases outside the gene matches: 5. The data were produced by immunoSEQ multiplex PCR, yet TCRdb's version contains in-frame clones alone and is incomplete. The sample includes nearly 95,000 clones, roughly four fifths seen only once; the top ten take around 25%. The sample is drawn from a study of radiotherapy plus CTLA-4 blockade in lung cancer. Study-level information: Among patients, roughly 17% showed objective responses, and approximately 29% had disease control.

Those with chemo-refractory metastatic non-small-cell lung cancer were treated with focal radiation combined with CTLA-4 blockade using ipilimumab. Whole-study findings and limits: Interferon-beta, together with early blood T cell clone dynamics, reportedly best predicted response. Radiotherapy with ipilimumab was followed by blood expansion of tumor-derived clones.

This TCR was recovered from a human donor with non-small cell lung cancer that progressed on radiotherapy plus ipilimumab. V gene TRBV2 combines with J gene TRBJ2-1, with 7 bases identical to TRBD2. Sequencing used peripheral blood, obtained from a patient treated with radiotherapy plus ipilimumab. The CDR3 sequence is CASSVGGRDEQFF. CDR3 sequence (DNA): TGTGCCAGCAGTGTCGGGGGGAGGGATGAGCAGTTCTTC.